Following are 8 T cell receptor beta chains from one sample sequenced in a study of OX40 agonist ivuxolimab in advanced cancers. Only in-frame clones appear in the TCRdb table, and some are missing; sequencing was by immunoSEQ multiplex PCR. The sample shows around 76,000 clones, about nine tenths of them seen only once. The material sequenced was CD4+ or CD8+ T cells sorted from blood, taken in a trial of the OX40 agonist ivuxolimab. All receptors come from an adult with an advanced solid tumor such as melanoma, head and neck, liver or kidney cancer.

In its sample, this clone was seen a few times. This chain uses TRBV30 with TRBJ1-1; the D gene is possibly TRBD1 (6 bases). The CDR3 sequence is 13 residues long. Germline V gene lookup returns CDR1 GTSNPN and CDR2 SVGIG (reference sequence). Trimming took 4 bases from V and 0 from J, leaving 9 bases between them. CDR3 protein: CAWTGQLNTEAFF. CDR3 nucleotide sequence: TGTGCCTGGACCGGACAGTTGAACACTGAAGCTTTCTTT.

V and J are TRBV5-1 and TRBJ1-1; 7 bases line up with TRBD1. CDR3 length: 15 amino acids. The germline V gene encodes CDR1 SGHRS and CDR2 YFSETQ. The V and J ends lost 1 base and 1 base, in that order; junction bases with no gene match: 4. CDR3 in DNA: TGCGCCAGCAGCTTGCTTGGGACAGAGAACACTGAAGCTTTCTTT. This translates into CASSLLGTENTEAFF. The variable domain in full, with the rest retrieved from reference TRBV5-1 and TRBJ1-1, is KAGVTQTPRYLIKTRGQQVTLSCSPISGHRSVSWYQQTPGQGLQFLFEYFSETQRNKGNFPGRFSGRQFSNSRSEMNVSTLELGDSALYLCASSLLGTENTEAFFGQGTRLTVV.

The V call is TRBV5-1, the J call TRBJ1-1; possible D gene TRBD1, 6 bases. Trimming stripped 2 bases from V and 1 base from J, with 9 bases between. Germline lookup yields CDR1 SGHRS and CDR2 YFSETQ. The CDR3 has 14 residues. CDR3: CASSFRDKNTEAFF. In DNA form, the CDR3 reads TGCGCCAGCAGCTTCCGGGACAAGAACACTGAAGCTTTCTTT.

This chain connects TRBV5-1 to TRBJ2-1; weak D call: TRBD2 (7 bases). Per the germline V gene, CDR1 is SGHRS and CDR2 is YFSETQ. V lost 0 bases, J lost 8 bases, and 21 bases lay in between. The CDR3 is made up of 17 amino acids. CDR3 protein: CASSLAPRGAALDEQFF. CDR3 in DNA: TGCGCCAGCAGCTTGGCCCCCCGGGGGGCCGCCTTAGATGAGCAGTTCTTC.

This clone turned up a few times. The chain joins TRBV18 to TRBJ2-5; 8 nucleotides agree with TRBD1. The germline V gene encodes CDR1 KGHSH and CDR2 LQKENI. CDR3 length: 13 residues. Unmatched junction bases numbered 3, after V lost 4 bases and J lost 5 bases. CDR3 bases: TGTGCCAGCTCACGGACAGGGTTGGAGACCCAGTACTTC. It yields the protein CASSRTGLETQYF.

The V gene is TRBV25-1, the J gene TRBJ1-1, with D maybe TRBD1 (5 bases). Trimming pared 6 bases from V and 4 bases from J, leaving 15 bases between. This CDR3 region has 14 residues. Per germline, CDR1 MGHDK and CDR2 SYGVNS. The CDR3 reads CASRDPQGITEAFF. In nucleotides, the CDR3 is TGTGCCAGCAGAGACCCCCAGGGAATCACTGAAGCTTTCTTT.

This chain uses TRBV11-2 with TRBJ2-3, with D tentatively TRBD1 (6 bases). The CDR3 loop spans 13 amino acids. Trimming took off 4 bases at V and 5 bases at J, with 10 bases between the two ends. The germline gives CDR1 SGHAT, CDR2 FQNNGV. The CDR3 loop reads CASSWVRGDTQYF. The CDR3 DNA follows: TGTGCCAGCAGCTGGGTCAGGGGAGATACGCAGTATTTT.

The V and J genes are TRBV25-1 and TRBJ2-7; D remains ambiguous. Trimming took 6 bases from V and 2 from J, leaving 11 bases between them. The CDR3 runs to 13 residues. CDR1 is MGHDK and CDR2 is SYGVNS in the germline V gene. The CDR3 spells CASRRTGAYEQYF. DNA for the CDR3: TGTGCCAGCAGAAGGACGGGCGCCTACGAGCAGTACTTC.